Listed here are 9 T cell receptor beta chains from one sample, sequenced in a study of T cell responses to AZD1222 COVID-19 vaccine. Only in-frame clones appear in the TCRdb table, and some are missing; sequencing was by immunoSEQ multiplex PCR. The data show some 150,000 clones, with about nine tenths seen just once and over 1.5% held by the top ten. The sequencing here drew on peripheral blood, taken on day 0 of AZD1222 vaccination. The receptors derive from an adult in good health.

J is TRBJ2-1 and V is TRBV7-3; 7 positions agree with TRBD2. The CDR3 has 12 residues. Germline V gene sequence: CDR1 SGHTA, CDR2 FQGTGA. V was pared by 2 bases and J by 15 bases, with 7 bases of the junction left unmatched. CDR3 protein: CASSLAGDSLFF. In DNA form, the CDR3 reads TGTGCCAGCAGCTTAGCGGGAGACTCTCTGTTCTTC. Full variable domain (outside the CDR3, taken from reference TRBV7-3 and TRBJ2-1): GAGVSQTPSNKVTEKGKYVELRCDPISGHTALYWYRQSLGQGPEFLIYFQGTGAADDSGLPNDRFFAVRPEGSVSTLKIQRTERGDSAVYLCASSLAGDSLFFGPGTRLTVL.

The CDR3 region is CATSRGVGAGGYEQYF. Written as DNA, the CDR3 is TGTGCCACCAGCAGGGGAGTGGGAGCGGGGGGCTACGAGCAGTACTTC. This chain joins TRBV15 and TRBJ2-7; TRBD2 aligns across 9 bases. The germline CDR1 and CDR2 sequences are LNHNV and YYDKDF (reference sequence). CDR3 size: 16 residues. The J segment lost 3 bases and the V segment lost 3 bases, leaving 9 bases of the junction unmatched. Combining the CDR3 with reference TRBV15 and TRBJ2-7 gives the whole variable domain DAMVIQNPRYQVTQFGKPVTLSCSQTLNHNVMYWYQQKSSQAPKLLFHYYDKDFNNEADTPDNFQSRRPNTSFCFLDIRSPGLGDTAMYLCATSRGVGAGGYEQYFGPGTRLTVT.

The chain carries TRBV10-3 and TRBJ2-7, with 9 nucleotides matching TRBD1. The CDR3 sequence is 15 residues long. CDR1 ENHRY and CDR2 SYGVKD come from the germline V gene. J lost 5 bases, V lost 8 bases, and 13 bases had no gene match. The CDR3 bases are TGTGCCATCGGATCCGGGACAGGGCGAGTCCACGAGCAGTACTTC. It yields the protein CAIGSGTGRVHEQYF.

The chain combines TRBV3-1 (or the pseudogene TRBV3-2) with TRBJ2-7, with 8 bases matching TRBD2. This CDR3 is built from 14 residues. Trimming took 2 bases from V and 6 from J; bases not matched to a gene: 6. Per the germline V gene, CDR1 is LGHDT and CDR2 is YNNKEL (reference sequence). The CDR3 sequence is CASSQSGSGVEQYF. DNA of the CDR3: TGTGCCAGCAGCCAAAGCGGGAGCGGCGTCGAGCAGTACTTC.

The chain combines TRBV27 with TRBJ1-3, with D unresolved. CDR1 and CDR2 from the germline V gene are MNHEY and SMNVEV (reference sequence). The CDR3 has 14 residues. V dropped 6 bases and J dropped 0 bases, with 9 bases sitting between them. The CDR3 DNA reads TGTGCCAGCAGCTTCCTCGGCTCTGGAAACACCATATATTTT. Translation: CASSFLGSGNTIYF.

This clone was picked up a small number of times. The chain combines TRBV10-3 with TRBJ1-4; a possible D gene is TRBD1 (5 bases). CDR3 size: 17 residues. The germline V gene encodes CDR1 ENHRY and CDR2 SYGVKD. The V gene lost 3 bases and the J gene lost 3 bases, with 17 bases spanning the gap. In nucleotides, the CDR3 is TGTGCCATCAGTGATGGGGGGAGTATCCCAGCTAATGAAAAACTGTTTTTT. The encoded protein is CAISDGGSIPANEKLFF.

The chain employs TRBV6-2 or TRBV6-3 and TRBJ1-1; D is perhaps TRBD1 (5 bases). Germline V gene lookup returns CDR1 MNHEY and CDR2 SVGEGT. The CDR3 has 14 residues. With 0 bases removed from V and 2 bases from J, the gap between germline ends came to 7 bases. CDR3 in amino acids: CASSYSQANTEAFF. The CDR3 DNA reads TGTGCCAGCAGTTACTCACAGGCTAACACTGAAGCTTTCTTT.

This clone was detected only a few times. The J gene is TRBJ1-2, the V gene TRBV11-2; 7 nucleotides agree with TRBD1. Germline trimming cut 6 bases from V and 4 bases from J; bases unmatched to any gene: 11. The CDR3 runs 15 residues. From germline, CDR1 is SGHAT and CDR2 FQNNGV. CDR3 region: CASSQNGDSRYGYTF. DNA for the CDR3: TGTGCCAGCAGTCAAAACGGGGACAGCCGCTATGGCTACACCTTC.

V and J are TRBV25-1 and TRBJ2-7, with 7 bases aligning to TRBD1. The CDR3 spans 13 residues. V lost 3 bases to trimming and J lost 4 bases; unmatched junction nucleotides: 3. In germline, CDR1 is MGHDK, CDR2 SYGVNS. CDR3 sequence reads: CASSETGIYEQYF. The CDR3 DNA follows: TGTGCCAGCAGTGAGACAGGGATATACGAGCAGTACTTC.